Following are 13 T cell receptor beta chains from one sample sequenced in a study of blood T cells in healthy people across ages. Next came a second PCR, run for roughly 6 to 11 cycles, which used a sample-barcoded 5' primer along with a J-beta primer mix. Using its own MiXCR run on the 5' RACE reads, TCRdb lists one record per CDR3 protein. This sample has hundreds of thousands of distinct CDR3 sequences; approximately 59% occur once, and the top ten carry about a quarter. The material sequenced was blood. These receptors all stem from a man under 40 in good health.

The rearrangement uses TRBV29-1 and TRBJ2-3; TRBD1 matches at 8 bases. Germline V gene sequence: CDR1 SQVTM, CDR2 ANQGSEA. Trimming took 3 bases from V and 0 from J; bases not matched to a gene: 14. The CDR3 is 18 residues long. CDR3 DNA: TGCAGCGTTGACCTGAAAGGGACAGGCAGAATTAGCACAGATACGCAGTATTTT. It encodes CSVDLKGTGRISTDTQYF.

This clonotype was observed a handful of times. V gene TRBV3-1 combines with J gene TRBJ2-4; TRBD1 matches at 8 bases. Germline values: CDR1 LGHDT, CDR2 YNNKEL (reference sequence). The V gene end was trimmed by 0 bases and the J gene end by 10 bases; junction bases not matched to a gene: 11. The CDR3 spans 16 residues. This CDR3 is CASSQEGPGGGSIQYF. Written as DNA, the CDR3 is TGTGCCAGCAGCCAAGAGGGCCCAGGGGGCGGTTCTATTCAGTACTTC.

The chain has TRBV12-3 or TRBV12-4 and TRBJ2-1; 9 bases align to TRBD1. Trimming at V came to 3 bases and at J to 1 base, leaving 16 bases not matched to a gene. This CDR3 spans 20 amino acids. The CDR3 region is CASSLFLVGDRALSYNEQFF. CDR3 in DNA: TGTGCCAGCAGTTTGTTTTTGGTCGGGGACAGGGCGCTATCCTACAATGAGCAGTTCTTC.

The gene calls are TRBV20-1 and TRBJ2-3; D is ambiguous. The CDR3 is 12 amino acids. Per the germline V gene, CDR1 is DFQATT and CDR2 is SNEGSKA (reference sequence). Trimming pared 3 bases from V and 2 bases from J, leaving 6 bases between. The CDR3 DNA sequence: TGCAGTGCTAGTCCCACCACAGATACGCAGTATTTT. Protein sequence: CSASPTTDTQYF.

This chain connects TRBV6-6 to TRBJ2-1; 8 nucleotides match TRBD1. V gave up 0 bases and J gave up 6 bases; unmatched junction bases: 4. This CDR3 spans 15 amino acids. Germline lookup yields CDR1 MNHNY and CDR2 SVGAGI (reference sequence). The CDR3 nucleotides are TGTGCCAGCAGTTACTCGATTACAGGGGGCAATGAGCAGTTCTTC. Protein: CASSYSITGGNEQFF.

This clonotype occurred a few times. The V and J genes are TRBV4-2 and TRBJ2-5; no reliable D call. Trimming took 2 bases from V and 9 from J, leaving 13 bases between them. Germline V gene data show CDR1 as LGHNA and CDR2 as YNFKEQ. The CDR3 sequence is 13 residues long. The CDR3 protein is CASSQNLREAQYF. CDR3 nucleotides: TGTGCCAGCAGCCAAAACTTGAGAGAAGCCCAGTACTTC.

In the case of this clonotype: This clone may be a read error of a much larger clone one base away. This chain uses TRBV29-1 with TRBJ2-1, with D maybe TRBD2 (7 bases). The J call may be mistaken, given a closer DNA end match to TRBJ2-7. The CDR3 sequence is 13 residues long. Germline-derived CDR1 and CDR2 are SQVTM and ANQGSEA. Here the CDR3 reads CSVGGGVYNEQYF. Written as DNA, the CDR3 is TGCAGCGTTGGCGGGGGCGTTTACAATGAGCAGTACTTC.

This chain uses TRBV4-2 with TRBJ2-1; D gene unclear. CDR3 length equals 18 residues. Germline V gene sequence: CDR1 LGHNA, CDR2 YNFKEQ. Trimming shortened V by 1 base and J by 0 bases, and 16 bases separated the two germline ends. Written as DNA, the CDR3 is TGTGCCAGCAGCCAAGCAGGCGGCAGTCTGAGCTCCTACAATGAGCAGTTCTTC. This encodes CASSQAGGSLSSYNEQFF.

CDR3 protein: CSARDPGGAAYGYTF. The CDR3 DNA reads as TGCAGTGCTAGAGATCCAGGGGGAGCAGCCTATGGCTACACCTTC. The chain links TRBV20-1 to TRBJ1-2; TRBD1 agrees at 7 bases. After removal of 0 bases from V and 4 bases from J, the junction contained 8 bases not matched to a gene. Looked up from germline, CDR1 is DFQATT and CDR2 is SNEGSKA (reference sequence). The CDR3 is 15 residues long.

The chain uses TRBV6-1 and TRBJ2-5, with 9 positions matching TRBD2. The CDR3 runs 14 residues. Germline-derived CDR1 and CDR2 are MNHNS and SASEGT. V lost 7 bases, J lost 2 bases, and 5 bases stayed unmatched. In DNA form, the CDR3 reads TGTGCCAGCAAGACTAGCGGCATTCAAGAGACCCAGTACTTC. Amino acid sequence: CASKTSGIQETQYF.

The J gene is TRBJ1-4, the V gene TRBV7-2; D gene unclear. V lost 4 bases and J lost 2, with 8 bases in between. CDR1 and CDR2 (germline): SGHTA, FQGNSA. The CDR3 loop spans 14 amino acids. CDR3 sequence: CASSSGPTNEKLFF. The DNA of the CDR3 is TGTGCCAGCAGCTCCGGGCCTACTAATGAAAAACTGTTTTTT.

This clonotype appeared a few times. The J gene is TRBJ2-6, the V gene TRBV12-3 or TRBV12-4; the match to TRBD1 covers 7 bases. The CDR3 covers 17 residues. After removal of 2 bases from V and 0 bases from J, the junction contained 4 bases not matched to a gene. The CDR3 region is CASSLFRTGSGANVLTF. The CDR3 region has the DNA TGTGCCAGCAGTTTATTTAGGACAGGCTCTGGGGCCAACGTCCTGACTTTC.

This sequence joins TRBV6-1 and TRBJ2-3; 12 nucleotides line up with TRBD2. CDR1 and CDR2 (germline): MNHNS, SASEGT. Losses at the gene ends were 6 bases for V and 6 bases for J; bases not matched to a gene: 13. The CDR3 is made up of 17 amino acids. As DNA, the CDR3 is TGTGCCAGCAGCCCCCCCGGACTAGCGGGGACAGGGGATACGCAGTATTTT. It is translated as CASSPPGLAGTGDTQYF.